These 17 T cell receptor beta chains were sequenced from one sample in a study of cytomegalovirus exposure and HLA in healthy donors. TCRdb's copy holds only in-frame clones and misses some; the assay was immunoSEQ multiplex PCR. The sample lists more than 140,000 clones, around 90% seen once, with about 3% in the top ten. Sample: PBMCs. The receptor set was obtained from a young woman in good health and CMV-seropositive.

The CDR3: CATSRPGTSSTGELFF. In nucleotides, the CDR3 is TGTGCCACCAGCAGACCTGGGACTTCCTCCACCGGGGAGCTGTTTTTT. The genes are TRBV15 and TRBJ2-2; possibly TRBD2 for D (6 bases). Trimming removed 2 bases from V and 4 bases from J, with 14 bases in between. The germline gives CDR1 LNHNV, CDR2 YYDKDF (reference sequence). The CDR3 has 16 residues. Drawing the rest from reference TRBV15 and TRBJ2-2, the complete variable domain is DAMVIQNPRYQVTQFGKPVTLSCSQTLNHNVMYWYQQKSSQAPKLLFHYYDKDFNNEADTPDNFQSRRPNTSFCFLDIRSPGLGDTAMYLCATSRPGTSSTGELFFGEGSRLTVL.

J is TRBJ2-7 and V is TRBV7-2; 7 bases align to TRBD1. V lost 1 base and J lost 3; bases outside the gene matches: 6. The CDR3 length is 15 residues. Germline CDR1 is SGHTA and CDR2 is FQGNSA. CDR3 protein: CASSLEGTVSYEQYF. The CDR3 DNA is TGTGCCAGCAGCTTAGAAGGGACAGTGAGCTACGAGCAGTACTTC.

This chain connects TRBV7-9 to TRBJ2-1; the match to TRBD2 covers 7 bases. The germline V gene encodes CDR1 SEHNR and CDR2 FQNEAQ (reference sequence). J lost 6 bases, V lost 0 bases, and 11 bases had no gene match. The CDR3 consists of 17 residues. The CDR3 sequence is CASSLAKLAAFGNEQFF. CDR3 DNA: TGTGCCAGCAGCTTAGCGAAGCTAGCGGCCTTTGGCAATGAGCAGTTCTTC.

This chain connects TRBV14 to TRBJ2-3, with D possibly being TRBD2 (6 bases). The CDR3 totals 18 residues. The germline V and J ends were trimmed by 0 bases and 2 bases, with 18 bases remaining between them. In germline, CDR1 is SGHDN, CDR2 FVKESK. The CDR3 sequence is CASSQDPGARRVTDTQYF. The CDR3 DNA follows: TGTGCCAGCAGCCAAGATCCGGGAGCCCGGAGGGTCACAGATACGCAGTATTTT.

This rearrangement joins TRBV9 to TRBJ2-1, with D maybe TRBD2 (6 bases). Germline CDR1 is SGDLS and CDR2 is YYNGEE. The CDR3 covers 16 residues. Trimming shortened V by 0 bases and J by 4 bases, and 14 bases separated the two germline ends. CDR3 protein: CASSVDGQGGYNEQFF. CDR3 bases: TGTGCCAGCAGCGTAGACGGCCAGGGAGGTTACAATGAGCAGTTCTTC.

V and J are TRBV10-3 and TRBJ2-3; 11 bases are shared with TRBD2. The ends lost 2 bases at V and 3 bases at J; junction bases unmatched: 13. The CDR3 length is 19 residues. Germline-derived CDR1 and CDR2 are ENHRY and SYGVKD. The CDR3 sequence: CAISETTTTGTSGTDTQYF. CDR3 bases: TGTGCCATCAGTGAGACGACCACGACCGGGACTAGCGGTACAGATACGCAGTATTTT.

The V gene is TRBV5-1, the J gene TRBJ2-1, with 8 bases lining up with TRBD2. The CDR3 has 15 amino acids. The germline V gene has CDR1 SGHRS and CDR2 YFSETQ. J was trimmed by 2 bases and V by 4 bases; bases with no gene match: 5. As DNA, the CDR3 is TGCGCCAGCAGCCGGAGCGGGAGTACCTACAATGAGCAGTTCTTC. Amino acids: CASSRSGSTYNEQFF.

This clone has only a few counts. V is TRBV19 and J is TRBJ1-5, with TRBD1 matching over 7 bases. CDR1 and CDR2 from the germline V gene are LNHDA and SQIVND (reference sequence). The CDR3 is 14 residues long. J gave up 2 bases and V 5 bases, and 3 bases lay outside the gene matches. CDR3 in amino acids: CASSRGGGNQPQHF. The CDR3 DNA reads as TGTGCCAGTAGTCGAGGGGGCGGCAATCAGCCCCAGCATTTT.

V gene TRBV23-1 combines with J gene TRBJ2-7; 14 bases line up with TRBD2. TRBV23-1 qualifies as an ORF whose function is uncertain. The CDR3 sequence is 16 residues long. The junction had 1 base not matched to a gene; V was cut back by 3 bases and J by 0 bases. In DNA, the CDR3 is TGCGCCAGCAGTCAGGGACTAGCGGGAGCCTCCTACGAGCAGTACTTC. Protein product: CASSQGLAGASYEQYF.

V is TRBV7-9 and J is TRBJ2-5; maybe TRBD1 (6 bases). Germline lookup yields CDR1 SEHNR and CDR2 FQNEAQ (reference sequence). V gave up 5 bases and J gave up 2 bases, with 9 bases separating them. The CDR3 extends over 13 amino acids. The CDR3 DNA sequence: TGTGCCAGCAGCCTTGGACAGCAAGAGACCCAGTACTTC. Protein: CASSLGQQETQYF.

This chain connects TRBV2 to TRBJ2-5; 10 nucleotides align to TRBD2. The last part of the DNA fits TRBJ2-7 better; the J call may be wrong. The germline CDR1 and CDR2 sequences are SNHLY and FYNNEI. The CDR3 is 13 residues long. The CDR3 sequence is CASKTSGYHEQYF. The CDR3 coding sequence is TGTGCCAGCAAGACTAGCGGGTACCACGAGCAGTACTTC.

This clone was recorded a few times. This CDR3 reads CASRPILGREGQPQHF. The CDR3 bases are TGTGCCAGCAGACCCATATTAGGCAGGGAGGGTCAGCCCCAGCATTTT. The chain has TRBV6-6 and TRBJ1-5; weak D call: TRBD1 (5 bases). CDR1 is MNHNY, CDR2 SVGAGI, per germline (reference sequence). V lost 6 bases and J 6 bases, leaving 21 bases between the germline ends. This CDR3 is 16 amino acids long.

The gene calls are TRBV7-9 and TRBJ2-1; 10 nucleotides agree with TRBD1. CDR1 SEHNR and CDR2 FQNEAQ come from the germline V gene (reference sequence). Trimming removed 5 bases from V and 6 bases from J; junction bases left unmatched: 7. CDR3 length: 15 amino acids. CDR3 sequence (DNA): TGTGCCAGCAGCCTCGGACAGGGGGTCGTCAATGAGCAGTTCTTC. Translated, it gives CASSLGQGVVNEQFF.

Note on this clone: Other nucleotide sequences in the sample specify the same CDR3. The gene calls are TRBV28 and TRBJ2-7; TRBD2 aligns across 7 bases. This CDR3 comprises 15 residues. Germline V CDR1 and CDR2: MDHEN, SYDVKM. V shed 2 bases and J 1 base; nucleotides not matched to a gene: 5. The DNA for the CDR3 is TGTGCCAGCAGTTTAACGGCTAGCGGTTCCTACGAGCAGTACTTC. It specifies CASSLTASGSYEQYF.

This sequence joins TRBV11-3 and TRBJ2-7, with 14 bases fitting TRBD2. The CDR3 covers 16 residues. Germline assignment: CDR1 SGHNT and CDR2 YENEEA. The trim removed 3 bases at V and 5 bases at J, leaving 6 bases unmatched. In DNA form, the CDR3 reads TGTGCCAGCAGCTTGGCCGGGACTAGCGGGAGCGACGAGCAGTACTTC. Residues: CASSLAGTSGSDEQYF.

This clone has a single count. This chain uses TRBV5-1 with TRBJ2-7; 7 bases are a match to TRBD2. Looked up from germline, CDR1 is SGHRS and CDR2 is YFSETQ. The junction had 3 bases not matched to a gene; V was cut back by 3 bases and J by 6 bases. The CDR3 is 12 amino acids. This chain's CDR3 is CASSSGLREQYF. The CDR3 DNA sequence: TGCGCCAGCAGCTCGGGACTACGCGAGCAGTACTTC. The variable domain in full, completed from reference TRBV5-1 and TRBJ2-7, reads KAGVTQTPRYLIKTRGQQVTLSCSPISGHRSVSWYQQTPGQGLQFLFEYFSETQRNKGNFPGRFSGRQFSNSRSEMNVSTLELGDSALYLCASSSGLREQYFGPGTRLTVT.

The genes are TRBV27 and TRBJ2-3; TRBD2 matches 12 bases. The V segment lost 4 bases and the J segment 2 bases; nucleotides outside the gene matches: 7. The CDR3 totals 17 residues. Germline-derived CDR1 and CDR2 are MNHEY and SMNVEV (reference sequence). CDR3 DNA: TGTGCCAGCAGTTCCCTGACTAGCGGGGGCCCCACAGATACGCAGTATTTT. Its translation is CASSSLTSGGPTDTQYF.